These 10 T cell receptor beta chains came from one sample sequenced in a study of CD8 T cells in ankylosing spondylitis. Findings and limits, study-wide: Roughly eight highly homologous variants made up a TCR beta motif that seemed to typify ankylosing spondylitis blood.

TCRdb reanalysed the 5' RACE reads using MiXCR and keeps one entry per CDR3 protein. The data contain 400,000 to 450,000 distinct CDR3 sequences, more than 15% of them singletons. These TCRs are of unknown antigen specificity. Sequenced input: blood, either unsorted or a sorted T cell fraction (not recorded which). The origin of the receptors is a male donor with ankylosing spondylitis.

This chain links TRBV29-1 with TRBJ1-2; possible D gene TRBD1, 6 bases. V shed 7 bases and J shed 7 bases, with 19 bases lying between them. Germline V gene lookup returns CDR1 SQVTM and CDR2 ANQGSEA. The CDR3 length is 13 residues. CDR3 sequence: CSATADSGLGYTF. The CDR3 bases are TGCAGCGCCACTGCGGACAGCGGTCTTGGCTACACCTTC.

This clonotype has more than one count but fewer than ten. The chain has TRBV7-9 and TRBJ2-3, with D perhaps matching TRBD1 (6 bases). Per germline, CDR1 SEHNR and CDR2 FQNEAQ (reference sequence). Trimming left V 2 bases short and J 7 bases short, with 10 bases between. The CDR3 runs to 13 residues. The CDR3 spells CASSLPGVNTQYF. CDR3 DNA sequence: TGTGCCAGCAGCTTACCAGGGGTGAATACGCAGTATTTT.

The genes are TRBV3-1 and TRBJ2-2; D ambiguous. The V end was cut by 1 base, the J end by 6 bases, with 6 bases between. The CDR3 totals 13 residues. The germline CDR1 and CDR2 sequences are LGHDT and YNNKEL (reference sequence). The CDR3 protein is CASSQGVSGELFF. CDR3 nucleotides: TGTGCCAGCAGCCAAGGGGTATCCGGGGAGCTGTTTTTT.

A few counts support this clonotype. This chain joins TRBV28 and TRBJ2-7; 8 nucleotides agree with TRBD1. The CDR3 is 15 amino acids. V lost 4 bases to trimming and J lost 4 bases; unmatched junction nucleotides: 9. Germline loops: CDR1 MDHEN, CDR2 SYDVKM. The CDR3 spells CASSSADREGYEQYF. The CDR3 DNA sequence: TGTGCCAGCAGTTCAGCGGACAGGGAAGGGTACGAGCAGTACTTC.

This clonotype appeared a few times. As DNA, the CDR3 is TGTGCCAGCAGCTCCGGGACAGGGTCGGCCCCCAAAAACATTCAGTACTTC. This encodes CASSSGTGSAPKNIQYF. The V call is TRBV12-3 or TRBV12-4, the J call TRBJ2-4, with 9 bases that match TRBD1. With 6 bases clipped from V and 2 bases from J, the junction kept 11 bases outside the gene matches. This CDR3 has 17 residues.

The rearrangement uses TRBV28 and TRBJ2-3; no definite D call. The ends were cut back, 6 bases at V and 5 bases at J, with 9 bases in the middle. Germline V gene sequence: CDR1 MDHEN, CDR2 SYDVKM. The CDR3 contains 12 residues. Here the CDR3 DNA reads TGTGCCAGCAGCCCCCTCCGAGATACGCAGTATTTT. It is translated as CASSPLRDTQYF.

This chain links TRBV6-2 or TRBV6-3 with TRBJ2-7; TRBD2 is a possible D gene (5 bases). The CDR3 runs to 13 residues. V shed 4 bases and J shed 7 bases, with 14 bases lying between them. CDR1 and CDR2 (germline): MNHEY, SVGEGT. The CDR3 loop reads CASSFGLAFEQYF. The CDR3 region has the DNA TGTGCCAGCAGTTTTGGACTCGCCTTTGAGCAGTACTTC.

The chain links TRBV7-8 to TRBJ2-2; D is unresolved. Germline V gene sequence: CDR1 SGHVS, CDR2 FQNEAQ. The CDR3 contains 14 residues. V dropped 2 bases and J dropped 4 bases, with 8 bases sitting between them. The CDR3 coding sequence is TGTGCCAGCAGCTTAAGTAAAGGCACCGGGGAGCTGTTTTTT. Its protein is CASSLSKGTGELFF.

This clonotype turned up a few times. The chain is built from TRBV19 and TRBJ2-3; weak D call: TRBD2 (7 bases). Germline lookup yields CDR1 LNHDA and CDR2 SQIVND (reference sequence). V lost 7 bases to trimming and J lost 10 bases, with 12 bases between them. There are 11 residues in the CDR3. The CDR3 reads CASTGGGAQYF. The CDR3 DNA sequence: TGTGCCAGTACGGGGGGCGGTGCGCAGTATTTT.

As concerns this clonotype: This likely comes from a read error, as the CDR3 has no conserved phenylalanine or tryptophan at its end. The DNA is omitted, as the CDR3 cannot be located on it reliably, and the CDR3 follows TCRdb's listing. The V gene is TRBV19, the J gene TRBJ2-1; the table gives TRBD2 as D, unverified against the DNA. The CDR3 sequence runs 12 residues, both termini included. CDR1 is LNHDA and CDR2 is SQIVND in the germline V gene (reference sequence). CDR3 amino acids: CASTGTSGVTGV.